This T cell receptor (beta chain) was found in a study of breast tumors, draining lymph nodes, adjacent tissues. Breast cancer patients provided tissue from their axillary draining lymph nodes. TCRdb itself ran the multiplex PCR reads through MiXCR, one entry per CDR3 protein. The sample carries some 230,000 distinct CDR3 sequences, 30% to 35% recorded once. The CDR3 contains 12 residues. Germline CDR1 reads SQVTM; CDR2 reads ANQGSEA. Trimming shortened V by 8 bases and J by 2 bases, and 11 bases separated the two germline ends. The rearrangement joins TRBV29-1 to TRBJ2-3; D perhaps matches TRBD2 (5 bases). Sequencing was done on a sample of axillary lymph node tissue. The sequence was collected from a female donor with breast cancer. Some clones in this sample may be carry-over from other donors' samples. The CDR3 region has the DNA TGCAGCTTGGGAGCGGTCACAGATACGCAGTATTTT. This sequence encodes CSLGAVTDTQYF.